This T cell receptor (beta chain) was captured by sequencing in a study of cytomegalovirus exposure and HLA in healthy donors. Per the germline V gene, CDR1 is SGHNT and CDR2 is YYREEE (reference sequence). This CDR3 is built from 15 residues. V dropped 3 bases and J dropped 0 bases, with 10 bases sitting between them. Amplification used 60 Vbeta primers and 13 Jbeta primers. The assay was immunoSEQ multiplex PCR, and TCRdb's table has in-frame clones only and misses some. There are 90,000 to 100,000 clones in the sample; around 10% occur only once, and around 4.9% lies in the top ten. This clonotype originated in a man aged 45-65 years in good health and CMV-seropositive. The chain uses TRBV5-4 and TRBJ2-1; tentatively, D is TRBD2 (6 bases). Source material: PBMCs. The CDR3 nucleotides are TGTGCCAGCAGCTCGGACTACGTCTCCTACAATGAGCAGTTCTTC. As protein: CASSSDYVSYNEQFF.